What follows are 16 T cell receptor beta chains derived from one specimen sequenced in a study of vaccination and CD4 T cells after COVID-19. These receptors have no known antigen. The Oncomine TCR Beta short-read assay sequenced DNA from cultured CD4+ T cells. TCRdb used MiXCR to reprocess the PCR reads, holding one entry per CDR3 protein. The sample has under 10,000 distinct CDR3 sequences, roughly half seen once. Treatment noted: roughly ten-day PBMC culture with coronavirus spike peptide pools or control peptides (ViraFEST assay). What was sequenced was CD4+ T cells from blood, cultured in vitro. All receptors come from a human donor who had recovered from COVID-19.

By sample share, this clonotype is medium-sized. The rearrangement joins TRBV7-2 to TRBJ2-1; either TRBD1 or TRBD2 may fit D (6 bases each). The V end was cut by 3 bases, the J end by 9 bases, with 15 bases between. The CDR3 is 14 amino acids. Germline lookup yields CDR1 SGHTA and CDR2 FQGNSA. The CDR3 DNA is TGTGCCAGCAGCTTCCGGGGGACACGGGTTGAGCAGTTCTTC. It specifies CASSFRGTRVEQFF.

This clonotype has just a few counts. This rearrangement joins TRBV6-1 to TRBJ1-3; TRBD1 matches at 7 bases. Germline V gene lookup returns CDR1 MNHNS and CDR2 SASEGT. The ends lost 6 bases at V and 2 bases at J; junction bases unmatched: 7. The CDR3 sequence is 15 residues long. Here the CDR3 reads CASRAGTVTGNTIYF. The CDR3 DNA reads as TGTGCCAGCAGGGCCGGGACAGTCACTGGAAACACCATATATTTT.

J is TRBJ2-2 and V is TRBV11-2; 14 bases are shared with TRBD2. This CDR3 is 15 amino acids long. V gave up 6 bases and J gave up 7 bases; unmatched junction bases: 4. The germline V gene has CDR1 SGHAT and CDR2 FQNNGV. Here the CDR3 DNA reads TGTGCCAGCAGGGGACTAGCGGGAGTGGGCGGGGAGCTGTTTTTT. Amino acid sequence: CASRGLAGVGGELFF. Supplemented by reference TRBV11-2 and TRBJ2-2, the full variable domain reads EAGVAQSPRYKIIEKRQSVAFWCNPISGHATLYWYQQILGQGPKLLIQFQNNGVVDDSQLPKDRFSAERLKGVDSTLKIQPAKLEDSAVYLCASRGLAGVGGELFFGEGSRLTVL.

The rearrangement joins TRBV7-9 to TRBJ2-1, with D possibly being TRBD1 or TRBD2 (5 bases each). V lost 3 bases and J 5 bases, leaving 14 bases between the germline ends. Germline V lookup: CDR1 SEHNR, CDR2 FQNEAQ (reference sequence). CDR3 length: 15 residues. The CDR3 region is CASSLTLGVHNEQFF. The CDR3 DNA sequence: TGTGCCAGCAGCTTGACGCTGGGGGTCCACAATGAGCAGTTCTTC.

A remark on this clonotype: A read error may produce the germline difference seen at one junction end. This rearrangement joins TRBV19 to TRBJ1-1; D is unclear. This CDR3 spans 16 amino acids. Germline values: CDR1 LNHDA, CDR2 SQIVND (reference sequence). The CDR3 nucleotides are TGTGTCAGTAGTATAAGGCGAGGTGGGCGTCACACTGAAGCTTTCTTT. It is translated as CVSSIRRGGRHTEAFF.

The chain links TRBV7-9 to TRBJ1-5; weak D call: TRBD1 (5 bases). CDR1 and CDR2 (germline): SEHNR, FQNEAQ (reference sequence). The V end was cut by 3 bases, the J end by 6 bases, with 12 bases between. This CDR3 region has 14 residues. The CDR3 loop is CASSFTGGSQPQHF. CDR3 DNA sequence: TGTGCCAGCAGCTTCACGGGGGGGAGTCAGCCCCAGCATTTT.

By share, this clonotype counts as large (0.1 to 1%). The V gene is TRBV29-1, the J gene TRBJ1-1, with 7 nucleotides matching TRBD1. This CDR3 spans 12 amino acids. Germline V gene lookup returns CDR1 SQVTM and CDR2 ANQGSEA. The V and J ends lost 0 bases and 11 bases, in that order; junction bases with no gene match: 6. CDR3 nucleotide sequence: TGCAGCGTTGAAGATCGAGGGACAGACGCTTTCTTT. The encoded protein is CSVEDRGTDAFF. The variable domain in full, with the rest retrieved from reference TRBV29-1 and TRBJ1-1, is SAVISQKPSRDICQRGTSLTIQCQVDSQVTMMFWYRQQPGQSLTLIATANQGSEATYESGFVIDKFPISRPNLTFSTLTVSNMSPEDSSIYLCSVEDRGTDAFFGQGTRLTVV.

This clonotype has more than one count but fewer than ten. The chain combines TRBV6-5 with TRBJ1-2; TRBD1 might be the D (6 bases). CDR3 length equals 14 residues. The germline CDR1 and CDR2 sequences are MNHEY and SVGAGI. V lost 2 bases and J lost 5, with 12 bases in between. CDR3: CASSYLGQEYGYTF. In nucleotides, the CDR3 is TGTGCCAGCAGTTACCTGGGACAAGAATATGGCTACACCTTC.

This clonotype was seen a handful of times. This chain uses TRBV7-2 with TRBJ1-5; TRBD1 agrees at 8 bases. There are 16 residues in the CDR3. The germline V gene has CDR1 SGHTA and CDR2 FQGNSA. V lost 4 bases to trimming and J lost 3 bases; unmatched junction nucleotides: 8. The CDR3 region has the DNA TGTGCCAGCAGCTCCACAGGGGGGAGGATCAATCAGCCCCAGCATTTT. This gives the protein CASSSTGGRINQPQHF.

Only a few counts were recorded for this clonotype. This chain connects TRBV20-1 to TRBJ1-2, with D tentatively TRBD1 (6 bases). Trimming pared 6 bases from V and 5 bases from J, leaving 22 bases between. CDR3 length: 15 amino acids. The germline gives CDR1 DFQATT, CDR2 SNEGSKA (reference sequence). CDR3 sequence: CSAIEGGKGHYGYTF. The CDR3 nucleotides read TGCAGTGCCATAGAAGGGGGGAAGGGCCATTATGGCTACACCTTC.

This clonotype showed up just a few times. CDR3 bases: TGCAGTGCTCACAGACAGGGGTCGGGTGTCGGACAGCCCCAGCATTTT. Translation: CSAHRQGSGVGQPQHF. This chain connects TRBV20-1 to TRBJ1-5; TRBD1 matches at 8 bases. Per germline, CDR1 DFQATT and CDR2 SNEGSKA (reference sequence). Germline trimming cut 5 bases from V and 7 bases from J; bases unmatched to any gene: 16. The CDR3 runs to 16 residues.

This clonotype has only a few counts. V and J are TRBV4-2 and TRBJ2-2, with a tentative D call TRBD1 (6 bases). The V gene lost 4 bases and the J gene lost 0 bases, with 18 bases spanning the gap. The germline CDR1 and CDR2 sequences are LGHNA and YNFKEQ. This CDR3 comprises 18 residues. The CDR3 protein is CASSLELLQGSNTGELFF. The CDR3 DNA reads TGTGCCAGCAGCCTAGAACTGTTACAGGGATCGAACACCGGGGAGCTGTTTTTT.

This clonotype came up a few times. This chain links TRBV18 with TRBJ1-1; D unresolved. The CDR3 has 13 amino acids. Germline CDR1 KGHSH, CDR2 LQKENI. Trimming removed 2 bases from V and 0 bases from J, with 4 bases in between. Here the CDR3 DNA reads TGTGCCAGCTCACCAGGGGTGAACACTGAAGCTTTCTTT. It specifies CASSPGVNTEAFF.

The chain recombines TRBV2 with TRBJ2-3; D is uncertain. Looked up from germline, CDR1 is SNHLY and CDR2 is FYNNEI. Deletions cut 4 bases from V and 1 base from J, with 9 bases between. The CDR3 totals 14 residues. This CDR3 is CASSGLSGTDTQYF. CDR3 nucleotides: TGTGCCAGCAGTGGTTTAAGCGGCACAGATACGCAGTATTTT.

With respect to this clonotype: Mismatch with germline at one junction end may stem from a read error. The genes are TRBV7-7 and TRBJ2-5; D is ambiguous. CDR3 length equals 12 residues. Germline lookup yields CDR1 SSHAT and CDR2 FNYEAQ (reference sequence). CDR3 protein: CASSPPGETQYF. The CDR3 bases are TGTGCTAGCAGCCCTCCTGGGGAGACCCAGTACTTC.

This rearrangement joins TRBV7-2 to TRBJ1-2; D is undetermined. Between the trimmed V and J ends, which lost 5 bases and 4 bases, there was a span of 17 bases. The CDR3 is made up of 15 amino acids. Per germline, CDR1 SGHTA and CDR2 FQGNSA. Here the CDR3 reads CASSPQVEVSYGYTF. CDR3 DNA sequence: TGTGCCAGCAGCCCCCAGGTTGAGGTTAGCTATGGCTACACCTTC. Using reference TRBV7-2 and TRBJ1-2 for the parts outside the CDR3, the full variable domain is GAGVSQSPSNKVTEKGKDVELRCDPISGHTALYWYRQSLGQGLEFLIYFQGNSAPDKSGLPSDRFSAERTGGSVSTLTIQRTQQEDSAVYLCASSPQVEVSYGYTFGSGTRLTVV.